This TCR beta chain was recorded in a study of cytomegalovirus exposure and HLA in healthy donors. The data were produced by immunoSEQ multiplex PCR, yet TCRdb's version contains in-frame clones alone and is incomplete. The sample consists of 160,000 or so clones, roughly nine tenths of them appearing once. Germline V gene lookup returns CDR1 SGDLS and CDR2 YYNGEE. The CDR3 has 21 amino acids. Between the trimmed V and J ends, which lost 4 bases and 0 bases, there was a span of 29 bases. V and J are TRBV9 and TRBJ2-1; the D gene is possibly TRBD1 (6 bases). The sequence derives from a man in his late teens or twenties in good health and CMV-seropositive. The sequenced material came from PBMCs. The CDR3 is CASSIPGTRGLAPSSYNEQFF. CDR3 sequence (DNA): TGTGCCAGCAGCATTCCCGGGACCAGGGGTCTAGCCCCGAGCTCCTACAATGAGCAGTTCTTC.